A selection of T cell receptor beta chains follows, all from one sample in a study of T cell responses to AZD1222 COVID-19 vaccine. TCRdb's copy holds only in-frame clones and misses some; the assay was immunoSEQ multiplex PCR. The data contain roughly 110,000 clones, 90% to 95% of them singletons. Sequences were derived from peripheral blood, sampled on day 0 of AZD1222 vaccination. These receptors were obtained from an adult in good health. Both conserved end residues are part of each CDR3. A D gene is named only where the DNA matches it firmly. Clone size is stated in some rows and not others, as once, few, many or a class when expanded.

V gene	clone size	J gene	D gene	CDR3 DNA	CDR3 protein
TRBV18	-	TRBJ1-5	-	TGTGCCAGCTCACCTCAGGGAGGGGGTCAGCCCCAGCATTTT	CASSPQGGGQPQHF
TRBV18	-	TRBJ2-7	-	TGTGCCAGCTCACCATCTGGACGGATCCTCTACGAGCAGTACTTC	CASSPSGRILYEQYF
TRBV3-1/TRBV3-2	-	TRBJ1-1	-	TGTGCCAGCAGCCAACAGGGTGAAGCTTTCTTT	CASSQQGEAFF
TRBV6-5	-	TRBJ1-2	-	TGTGCCAGCAGAAAGGACAGTTCCTTCTATGACTACACCTTC	CASRKDSSFYDYTF
TRBV6-2/TRBV6-3	once	TRBJ1-5	-	TGTGCCAGCAGCTGGCAGTATAGCAATCAGCCCCAGCATTTT	CASSWQYSNQPQHF
TRBV19	-	TRBJ2-1	-	TGTGCCAGTAGTCATCACAACGGGAGAGGGGATGAGCAGTTCTTC	CASSHHNGRGDEQFF
TRBV30	-	TRBJ1-2	-	TGTGCCTGGAGTGTAAGTGTAGGCTACACCTTC	CAWSVSVGYTF
TRBV30	-	TRBJ1-6	-	TGTGCCTGGAGGGAGAGGTGGCAACCCCTCCACTTT	CAWRERWQPLHF
TRBV5-5	-	TRBJ1-1	-	TGTGCCAGCAGATGGGACCTGAACACTGAAGCTTTCTTT	CASRWDLNTEAFF
TRBV2	-	TRBJ1-6	TRBD1	TGTGCCAGCTTGGACAGGATCTATAATTCACCCCTCCACTTT	CASLDRIYNSPLHF
TRBV5-4	-	TRBJ1-4	-	TGTGCCAGCAGCCGGCCCGGTGCAGACCAAAATGAAAAACTGTTTTTT	CASSRPGADQNEKLFF
TRBV12-3/TRBV12-4	-	TRBJ1-2	-	TGTGCCAGCAGAAACCTGGGTGGTGGAGGCTACACCTTC	CASRNLGGGGYTF
TRBV11-3	-	TRBJ2-5	-	TGTGCCAGCAGCCCCGAAGACACCTTGGAGACCCAGTACTTC	CASSPEDTLETQYF
TRBV10-3	-	TRBJ1-1	TRBD1	TGTGCCATCAGTGAAACAGGGGGGAACACTGAAGCTTTCTTT	CAISETGGNTEAFF
TRBV6-2/TRBV6-3	-	TRBJ2-1	TRBD1	TGTGCCAGCAGTTACTCGGGATGGACAGGGGGCTCCTACAATGAGCAGTTCTTC	CASSYSGWTGGSYNEQFF
TRBV6-6	few	TRBJ1-2	TRBD1	TGTGCCAGCAGTCTACCCACCGGGACAGGGGGTGGCTACACCTTC	CASSLPTGTGGGYTF
TRBV27	-	TRBJ1-5	TRBD1	TGTGCCAGCAGTCTGACCGGACAGGGGGCTCAGCCCCAGCATTTT	CASSLTGQGAQPQHF
TRBV6-6	-	TRBJ1-1	-	TGTGCCAGCAGTTACCGGGGTTGGAACACTGAAGCTTTCTTT	CASSYRGWNTEAFF
TRBV12-3/TRBV12-4	-	TRBJ1-5	-	TGTGCCAGCAGTTTTGGGGCAAATCAGCCCCAGCATTTT	CASSFGANQPQHF
TRBV7-2	-	TRBJ2-2	TRBD2	TGTGCCAGCAGACGACTAGCGGGGGAGTCCGGGGAGCTGTTTTTT	CASRRLAGESGELFF
TRBV7-3	-	TRBJ1-1	-	TGTGCCAGCAGCCCGCGGACATCTGGGTTCTCTGAAGCTTTCTTT	CASSPRTSGFSEAFF
TRBV6-5	-	TRBJ1-2	-	TGTGCCAGCAGTTACTCACCCGGGACTTATGGCTACACCTTC	CASSYSPGTYGYTF
TRBV4-3	-	TRBJ1-3	TRBD1	TGCGCCAGCAGCGTCCGACAGGGCTCTGGAAACACCATATATTTT	CASSVRQGSGNTIYF
TRBV14	-	TRBJ2-7	-	TGTGCCAGCACTCTGGGGCTCTCCTACGAGCAGTACTTC	CASTLGLSYEQYF
TRBV7-9	-	TRBJ2-2	-	TGTGCCAGCAGCTTACTCGGGGAGCTCGCGAACACCGGGGAGCTGTTTTTT	CASSLLGELANTGELFF
TRBV7-2	-	TRBJ2-3	TRBD2	TGTGCCAGCAGCTCCGGGACTAGATACACAGATACGCAGTATTTT	CASSSGTRYTDTQYF
TRBV2	-	TRBJ1-6	-	TGTGCCAGCAGGGAGGGGCTTACAGATAATTCACCCCTCCACTTT	CASREGLTDNSPLHF
TRBV14	-	TRBJ2-3	TRBD2	TGTGCCAGCAGCCACCCCGGACTAGCACCTCTTAGCACAGATACGCAGTATTTT	CASSHPGLAPLSTDTQYF